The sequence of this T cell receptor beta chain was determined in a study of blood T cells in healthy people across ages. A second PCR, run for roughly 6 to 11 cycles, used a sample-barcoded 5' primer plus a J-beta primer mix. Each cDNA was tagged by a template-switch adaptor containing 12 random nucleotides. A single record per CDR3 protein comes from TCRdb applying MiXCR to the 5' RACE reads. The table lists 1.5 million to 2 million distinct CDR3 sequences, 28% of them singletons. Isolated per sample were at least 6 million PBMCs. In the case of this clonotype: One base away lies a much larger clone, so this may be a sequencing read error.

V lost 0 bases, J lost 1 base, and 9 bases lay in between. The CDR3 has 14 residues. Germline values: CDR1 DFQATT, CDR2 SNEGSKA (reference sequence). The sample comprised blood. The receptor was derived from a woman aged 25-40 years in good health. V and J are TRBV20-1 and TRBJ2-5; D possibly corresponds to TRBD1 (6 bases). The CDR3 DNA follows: TGCAGTGCTAGAGATCAGGGGACCCAAGAGACCCAGTACTTC. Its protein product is CSARDQGTQETQYF.